One sample yielded the 5 T cell receptor beta chains listed below, sequenced in a study of blood T cell repertoires in COVID-19. TCRdb's table, derived via immunoSEQ multiplex PCR, lists solely in-frame clones and lacks some. The sample lists fewer than 75,000 clones, roughly three quarters occurring once. The sequencing input was peripheral blood. Every receptor here comes from a woman aged 55-69 years with acute or convalescent COVID-19.

The rearrangement uses TRBV6-2 or TRBV6-3 and TRBJ2-4; 10 bases align to TRBD2. V shed 4 bases and J 0 bases; nucleotides not matched to a gene: 12. Germline CDR1 reads MNHEY; CDR2 reads SVGEGT. The CDR3 extends over 19 amino acids. CDR3 coding DNA: TGTGCCAGCAGTTCGACCCCCCTACTAGCGGGGCCAGCCAAAAACATTCAGTACTTC. As protein: CASSSTPLLAGPAKNIQYF.

V is TRBV7-3 and J is TRBJ2-3; 7 nucleotides line up with TRBD2. CDR3 length: 16 amino acids. Trimming took 1 base from V and 7 from J; bases not matched to a gene: 11. The germline V gene encodes CDR1 SGHTA and CDR2 FQGTGA. The CDR3 coding sequence is TGTGCCAGCAGCTTAAATGGGGGGGACTTAGTGAATACGCAGTATTTT. Residues: CASSLNGGDLVNTQYF.

The rearrangement joins TRBV20-1 to TRBJ2-7; TRBD2 is a possible D gene (5 bases). The CDR3 spans 11 residues. V lost 2 bases and J lost 4, with 6 bases in between. CDR1 and CDR2 (germline): DFQATT, SNEGSKA (reference sequence). CDR3 loop: CSARSGYEQYF. CDR3 sequence (DNA): TGCAGTGCTAGATCGGGATACGAGCAGTACTTC.

This rearrangement joins TRBV6-2 or TRBV6-3 to TRBJ1-3; D remains unclear. V was trimmed by 2 bases and J by 0 bases, leaving 5 bases between them. This CDR3 region has 14 residues. Germline V gene data show CDR1 as MNHEY and CDR2 as SVGEGT. CDR3 bases: TGTGCCAGCAGTTACGCAGTCTCTGGAAACACCATATATTTT. It encodes CASSYAVSGNTIYF.

V is TRBV29-1 and J is TRBJ2-1; a possible D gene is TRBD1 (5 bases). The CDR3 spans 14 residues. Trimming removed 3 bases from V and 5 bases from J, with 14 bases in between. Germline loops: CDR1 SQVTM, CDR2 ANQGSEA. The CDR3 reads CSVDRSGLNNEQFF. In DNA, the CDR3 is TGCAGCGTTGATCGGTCAGGGCTGAACAATGAGCAGTTCTTC.